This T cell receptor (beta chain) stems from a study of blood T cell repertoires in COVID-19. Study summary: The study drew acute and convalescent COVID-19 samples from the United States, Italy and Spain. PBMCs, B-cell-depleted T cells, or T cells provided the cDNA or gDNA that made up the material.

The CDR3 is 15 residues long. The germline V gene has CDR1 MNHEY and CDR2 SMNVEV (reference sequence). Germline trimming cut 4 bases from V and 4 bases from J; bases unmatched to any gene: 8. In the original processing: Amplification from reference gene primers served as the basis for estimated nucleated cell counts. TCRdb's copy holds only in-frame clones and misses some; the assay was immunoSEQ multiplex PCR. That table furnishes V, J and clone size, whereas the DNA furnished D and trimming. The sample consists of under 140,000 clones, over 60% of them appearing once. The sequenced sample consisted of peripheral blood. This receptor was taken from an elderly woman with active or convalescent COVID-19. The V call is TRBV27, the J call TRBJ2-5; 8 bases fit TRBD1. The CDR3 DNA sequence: TGTGCCAGCAGTTCCAGGGGCAGGGGGCGAGAGACCCAGTACTTC. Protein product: CASSSRGRGRETQYF.